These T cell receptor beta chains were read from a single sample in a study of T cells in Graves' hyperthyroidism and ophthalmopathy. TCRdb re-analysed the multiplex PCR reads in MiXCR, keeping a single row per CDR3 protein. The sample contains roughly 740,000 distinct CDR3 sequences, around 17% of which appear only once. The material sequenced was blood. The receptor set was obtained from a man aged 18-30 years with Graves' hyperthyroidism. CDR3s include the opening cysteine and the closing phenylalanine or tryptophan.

CAIRLGQPNTEAFF,TRBV10-3,TRBJ1-1
CASSQGGHGYGYTF,TRBV3-1,TRBJ1-2
CASSRGRDTGELFF,TRBV7-2,TRBJ2-2
CASSLPPGLAGTSDTQYF,TRBV19,TRBJ2-3
CASSGLVAYNSPLHF,TRBV6-1,TRBJ1-6
CASSFGQDYEQYF,TRBV5-5,TRBJ2-7
CASSRGQDSYGYTF,TRBV4-2,TRBJ1-2
CASSQYTGSGDTQYF,TRBV3-1,TRBJ2-3
CASSQDIRGNGQPQHF,TRBV4-1,TRBJ1-5
CASRRTAGTSATDTQYF,TRBV4-1,TRBJ2-3
CASSRRRAEQYF,TRBV28,TRBJ2-7
CASRTGGSEAFF,TRBV4-1,TRBJ1-1
CSARDYRLAGGYEQYF,TRBV20-1,TRBJ2-7
CASSLDLAGHEQFF,TRBV11-2,TRBJ2-1
CASSFGHRDTEAFF,TRBV5-4,TRBJ1-1
CASSVAAGTSGNTGELFF,TRBV2,TRBJ2-2
CATTGVRETQYF,TRBV6-2/TRBV6-3,TRBJ2-5
CASSLRAGETTGELFF,TRBV7-2,TRBJ2-2
CASSFISGSSYNEQFF,TRBV7-9,TRBJ2-1
CAISESEDRSSYEQYF,TRBV10-3,TRBJ2-7
CASSLDSGRIGVGELFF,TRBV12-3/TRBV12-4,TRBJ2-2
CATSRDRPDQPQHF,TRBV15,TRBJ1-5
CASSTQGSGVNYGYTF,TRBV12-3/TRBV12-4,TRBJ1-2
CASISTGRGVNQPQHF,TRBV28,TRBJ1-5
CASSLPGQGYQETQYF,TRBV5-6,TRBJ2-5
CASAALLGGGGRTEAFF,TRBV6-2/TRBV6-3,TRBJ1-1
CAIRSDDTGELFF,TRBV10-3,TRBJ2-2
CASSPSGASGRSYEQYF,TRBV18,TRBJ2-7
CAWSVGGGGYEQYF,TRBV30,TRBJ2-7
CASSFRAGNYEQYF,TRBV5-1,TRBJ2-7
CASSYRVLREKLFF,TRBV19,TRBJ1-4
CSVGPTGNTDTQYF,TRBV29-1,TRBJ2-3